This entry features one T cell receptor beta chain sequence. Libraries were prepared by immunoSEQ multiplex PCR; TCRdb keeps only in-frame clonotypes and omits some of them. The profile shows about 43,000 clones, approximately 91% of them singletons. The sample is drawn from a study of T cell changes during pregnancy in multiple sclerosis. Germline-derived CDR1 and CDR2 are MNHNY and SVGAGI (reference sequence). The CDR3 is made up of 16 amino acids. V was trimmed by 4 bases and J by 0 bases, leaving 10 bases between them. The TCR originated in a female donor with multiple sclerosis, enrolled in a pregnancy study. V usage is TRBV6-6 and J usage is TRBJ2-6; weak D call: TRBD2 (6 bases). Input material: PBMCs (not recorded whether the cells were cultured). CDR3 coding DNA: TGTGCCAGCAGTTTGACCGGGGGCTCTGGGGCCAACGTCCTGACTTTC. Translated: CASSLTGGSGANVLTF.